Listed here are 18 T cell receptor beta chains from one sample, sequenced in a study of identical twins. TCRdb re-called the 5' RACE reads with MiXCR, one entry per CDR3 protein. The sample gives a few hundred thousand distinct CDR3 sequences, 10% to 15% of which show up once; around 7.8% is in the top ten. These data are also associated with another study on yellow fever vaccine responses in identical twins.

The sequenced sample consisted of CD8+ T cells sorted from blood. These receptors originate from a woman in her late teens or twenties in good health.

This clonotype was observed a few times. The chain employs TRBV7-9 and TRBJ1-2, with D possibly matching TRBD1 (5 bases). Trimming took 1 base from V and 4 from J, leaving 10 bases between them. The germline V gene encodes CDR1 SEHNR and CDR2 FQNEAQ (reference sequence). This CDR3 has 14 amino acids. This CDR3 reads CASSLVGRAYGYTF. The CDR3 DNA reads TGTGCCAGCAGCTTAGTAGGCAGGGCCTATGGCTACACCTTC.

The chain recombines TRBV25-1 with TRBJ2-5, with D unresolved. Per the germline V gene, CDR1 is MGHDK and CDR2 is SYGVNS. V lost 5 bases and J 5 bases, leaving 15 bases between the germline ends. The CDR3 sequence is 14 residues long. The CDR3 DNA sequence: TGTGCCAGCAGTTTCCTCGGATCCCGTGAGACCCAGTACTTC. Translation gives CASSFLGSRETQYF. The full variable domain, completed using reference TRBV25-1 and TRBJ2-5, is EADIYQTPRYLVIGTGKKITLECSQTMGHDKMYWYQQDPGMELHLIHYSYGVNSTEKGDLSSESTVSRIRTEHFPLTLESARPSHTSQYLCASSFLGSRETQYFGPGTRLLVL.

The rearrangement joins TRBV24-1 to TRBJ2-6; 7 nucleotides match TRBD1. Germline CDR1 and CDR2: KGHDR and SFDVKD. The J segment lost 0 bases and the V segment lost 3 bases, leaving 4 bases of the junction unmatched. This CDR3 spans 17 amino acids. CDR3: CATSDPTGASGANVLTF. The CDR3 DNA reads TGTGCCACCAGTGATCCCACAGGGGCCTCTGGGGCCAACGTCCTGACTTTC.

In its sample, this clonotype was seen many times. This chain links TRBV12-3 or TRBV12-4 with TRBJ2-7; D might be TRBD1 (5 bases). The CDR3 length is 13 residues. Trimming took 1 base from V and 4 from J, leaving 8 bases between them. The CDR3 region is CASSLGGRYEQYF. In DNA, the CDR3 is TGTGCCAGCAGTTTAGGGGGCAGGTACGAGCAGTACTTC.

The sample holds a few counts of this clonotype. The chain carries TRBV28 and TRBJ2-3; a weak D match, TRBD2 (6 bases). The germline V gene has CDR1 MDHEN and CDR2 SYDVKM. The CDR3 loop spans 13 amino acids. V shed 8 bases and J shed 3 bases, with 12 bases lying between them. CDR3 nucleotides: TGTGCCAGCCATCGGGGGTTGACAGATACGCAGTATTTT. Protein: CASHRGLTDTQYF. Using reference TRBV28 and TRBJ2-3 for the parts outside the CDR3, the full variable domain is DVKVTQSSRYLVKRTGEKVFLECVQDMDHENMFWYRQDPGLGLRLIYFSYDVKMKEKGDIPEGYSVSREKKERFSLILESASTNQTSMYLCASHRGLTDTQYFGPGTRLTVL.

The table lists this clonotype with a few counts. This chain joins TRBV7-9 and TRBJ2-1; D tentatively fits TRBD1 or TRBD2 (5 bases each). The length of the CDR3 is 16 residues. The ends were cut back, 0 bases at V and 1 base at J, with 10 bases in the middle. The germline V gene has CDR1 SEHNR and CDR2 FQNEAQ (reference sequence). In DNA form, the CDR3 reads TGTGCCAGCAGCTTAGCGGGGGACCCTTCCTACAATGAGCAGTTCTTC. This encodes CASSLAGDPSYNEQFF.

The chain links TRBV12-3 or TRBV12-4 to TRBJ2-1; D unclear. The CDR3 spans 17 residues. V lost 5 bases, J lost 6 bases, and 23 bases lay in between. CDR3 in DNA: TGTGCCAGCAGTCCTCACCCCCTACTGAGAGAACTCAATGAGCAGTTCTTC. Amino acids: CASSPHPLLRELNEQFF.

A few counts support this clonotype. The CDR3 DNA reads as TGTGCCAGCAGCCAAGAGGGAGTAGTGGGTTATGGCTACACCTTC. Translation gives CASSQEGVVGYGYTF. The V gene is TRBV4-2, the J gene TRBJ1-2; D not certain. Trimming stripped 0 bases from V and 5 bases from J, with 13 bases between. CDR3 length: 15 amino acids. Germline values: CDR1 LGHNA, CDR2 YNFKEQ.

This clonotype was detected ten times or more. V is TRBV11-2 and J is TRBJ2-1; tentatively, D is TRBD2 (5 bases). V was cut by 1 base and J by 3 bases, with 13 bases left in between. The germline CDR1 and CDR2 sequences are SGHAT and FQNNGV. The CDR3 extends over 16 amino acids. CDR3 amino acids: CASSLVVGNYYNEQFF. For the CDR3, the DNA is TGTGCCAGCAGCTTAGTTGTCGGGAATTACTACAATGAGCAGTTCTTC. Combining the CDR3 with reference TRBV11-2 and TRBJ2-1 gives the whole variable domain EAGVAQSPRYKIIEKRQSVAFWCNPISGHATLYWYQQILGQGPKLLIQFQNNGVVDDSQLPKDRFSAERLKGVDSTLKIQPAKLEDSAVYLCASSLVVGNYYNEQFFGPGTRLTVL.

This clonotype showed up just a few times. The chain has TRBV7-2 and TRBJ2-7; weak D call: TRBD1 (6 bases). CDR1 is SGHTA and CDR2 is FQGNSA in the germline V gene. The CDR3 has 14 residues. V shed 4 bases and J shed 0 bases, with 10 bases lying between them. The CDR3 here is CASSSTGTSYEQYF. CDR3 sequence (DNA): TGTGCCAGCAGCTCAACAGGGACCTCCTACGAGCAGTACTTC.

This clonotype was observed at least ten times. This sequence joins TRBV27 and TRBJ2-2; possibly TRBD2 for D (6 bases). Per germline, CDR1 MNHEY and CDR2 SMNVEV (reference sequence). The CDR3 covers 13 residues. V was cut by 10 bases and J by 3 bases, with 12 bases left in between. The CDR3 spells CATSTRHTGELFF. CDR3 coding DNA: TGTGCCACCTCGACTAGACACACCGGGGAGCTGTTTTTT.

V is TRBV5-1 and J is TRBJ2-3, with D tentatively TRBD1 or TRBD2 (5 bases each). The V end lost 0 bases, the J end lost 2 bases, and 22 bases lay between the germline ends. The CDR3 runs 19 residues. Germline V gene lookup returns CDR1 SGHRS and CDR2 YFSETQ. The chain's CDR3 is CASSLGGHSSGPSTDTQYF. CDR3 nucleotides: TGCGCCAGCAGCTTGGGAGGCCATTCGTCGGGACCGTCCACAGATACGCAGTATTTT.

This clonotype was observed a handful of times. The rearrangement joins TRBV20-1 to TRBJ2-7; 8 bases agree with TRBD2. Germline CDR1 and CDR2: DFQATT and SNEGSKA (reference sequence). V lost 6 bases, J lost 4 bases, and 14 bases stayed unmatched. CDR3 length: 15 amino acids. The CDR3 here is CSATPMVAGSYEQYF. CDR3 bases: TGCAGTGCCACCCCCATGGTAGCGGGATCATACGAGCAGTACTTC.

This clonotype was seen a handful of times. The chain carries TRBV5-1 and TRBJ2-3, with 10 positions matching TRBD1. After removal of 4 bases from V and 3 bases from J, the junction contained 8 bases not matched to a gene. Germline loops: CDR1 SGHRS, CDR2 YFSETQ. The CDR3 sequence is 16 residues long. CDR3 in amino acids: CASSPDRGSVTDTQYF. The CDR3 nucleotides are TGCGCCAGCAGCCCGGACAGGGGGTCAGTGACAGATACGCAGTATTTT.

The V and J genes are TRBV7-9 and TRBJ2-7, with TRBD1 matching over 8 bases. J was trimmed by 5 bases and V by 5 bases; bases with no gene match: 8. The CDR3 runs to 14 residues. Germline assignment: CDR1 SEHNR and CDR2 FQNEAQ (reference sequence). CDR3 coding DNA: TGTGCCAGCAGCACTCCGACAGGGGCTAACGAGCAGTACTTC. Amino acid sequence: CASSTPTGANEQYF.

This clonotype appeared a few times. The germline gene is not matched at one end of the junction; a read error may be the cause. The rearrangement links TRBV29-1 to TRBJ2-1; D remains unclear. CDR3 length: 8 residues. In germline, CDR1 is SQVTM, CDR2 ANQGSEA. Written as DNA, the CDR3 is TGCAGCGTCCAGGTCGGCGTCTTC. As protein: CSVQVGVF.

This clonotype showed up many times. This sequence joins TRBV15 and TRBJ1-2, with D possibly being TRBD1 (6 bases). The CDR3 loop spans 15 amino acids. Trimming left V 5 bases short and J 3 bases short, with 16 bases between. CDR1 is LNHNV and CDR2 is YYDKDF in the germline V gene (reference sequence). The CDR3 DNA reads TGTGCCACCAGCCCCCGGGACAAAGCATACTATGGCTACACCTTC. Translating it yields CATSPRDKAYYGYTF.

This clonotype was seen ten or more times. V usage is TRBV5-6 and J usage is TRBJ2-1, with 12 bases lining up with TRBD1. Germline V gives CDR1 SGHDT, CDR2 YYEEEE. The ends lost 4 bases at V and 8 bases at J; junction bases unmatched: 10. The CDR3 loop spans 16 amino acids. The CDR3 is CASSLTGTGGVYEQFF. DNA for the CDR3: TGTGCCAGCAGCCTCACCGGGACAGGGGGCGTCTATGAGCAGTTCTTC.